Presented here are 31 T cell receptor beta chains from one specimen sequenced in a study of cytomegalovirus exposure and HLA in healthy donors. A multiplex PCR was run with 60 Vbeta primers and 13 Jbeta primers. Sequenced by immunoSEQ multiplex PCR; TCRdb stores in-frame clones only, minus some. The sample lists about 170,000 clones; 65% to 80% were seen once. Material for sequencing was PBMCs. All receptors derive from a female donor in good health and CMV-seronegative.

The CDR3 nucleotides read TGTGCCAGCAGCGGCGGACAGGGCTCTGGAAACACCATATATTTT. Translated: CASSGGQGSGNTIYF. The chain is built from TRBV5-4 and TRBJ1-3, with 8 bases lining up with TRBD1. The CDR3 has 15 residues. The germline gives CDR1 SGHNT, CDR2 YYREEE (reference sequence). Trimming at V came to 4 bases and at J to 0 bases, leaving 3 bases not matched to a gene.

The genes are TRBV5-1 and TRBJ2-1; the match to TRBD1 covers 7 bases. This CDR3 has 15 amino acids. The germline CDR1 and CDR2 sequences are SGHRS and YFSETQ. V dropped 2 bases and J dropped 0; count of bases not matched to a gene: 2. The CDR3 region is CASSFGTASYNEQFF. In nucleotides, the CDR3 is TGCGCCAGCAGCTTTGGGACAGCCTCCTACAATGAGCAGTTCTTC. Drawing the rest from reference TRBV5-1 and TRBJ2-1, the complete variable domain is KAGVTQTPRYLIKTRGQQVTLSCSPISGHRSVSWYQQTPGQGLQFLFEYFSETQRNKGNFPGRFSGRQFSNSRSEMNVSTLELGDSALYLCASSFGTASYNEQFFGPGTRLTVL.

In this sample, this clone turned up a few times. J is TRBJ2-5 and V is TRBV7-9; no clear D gene. The ends were cut back, 5 bases at V and 7 bases at J, with 11 bases in the middle. The CDR3 contains 12 residues. CDR1 and CDR2 from the germline V gene are SEHNR and FQNEAQ (reference sequence). The chain's CDR3 is CASSPSSGTQYF. The DNA of the CDR3 is TGTGCCAGCAGCCCAAGTTCAGGGACCCAGTACTTC.

The V call is TRBV10-2, the J call TRBJ2-1; D is possibly TRBD1 (6 bases). Germline CDR1 reads WSHSY; CDR2 reads SAAADI. The V end lost 4 bases, the J end lost 10 bases, and 8 bases lay between the germline ends. The CDR3 is made up of 11 amino acids. The CDR3 is CASSGDTEQFF. The CDR3 nucleotides are TGCGCCAGCAGTGGGGACACCGAGCAGTTCTTC.

The rearrangement links TRBV19 to TRBJ2-6; a possible D gene is TRBD1 (5 bases). The germline V and J ends were trimmed by 8 bases and 1 base, with 12 bases remaining between them. Germline lookup yields CDR1 LNHDA and CDR2 SQIVND (reference sequence). There are 15 residues in the CDR3. CDR3 region: CASYSPGSGANVLTF. In nucleotides, the CDR3 is TGTGCCAGTTATTCCCCAGGGTCTGGGGCCAACGTCCTGACTTTC.

As DNA, the CDR3 is TGTGCCAGCAGGAAGGGAGTTTTTGGAAACACCATATATTTT. Amino acids: CASRKGVFGNTIYF. This chain connects TRBV6-5 to TRBJ1-3, with unresolved D. V shed 6 bases and J shed 3 bases, with 12 bases lying between them. The germline V gene encodes CDR1 MNHEY and CDR2 SVGAGI. This CDR3 is 14 amino acids long.

The chain joins TRBV27 to TRBJ2-5, with TRBD2 matching over 9 bases. TRBJ2-7 explains the end of the DNA better; the J call may be wrong. The CDR3 is made up of 14 amino acids. Germline values: CDR1 MNHEY, CDR2 SMNVEV (reference sequence). The chain's CDR3 is CASSWAGGSYEQYF. DNA of the CDR3: TGTGCCAGCAGTTGGGCGGGAGGGTCTTACGAGCAGTACTTC.

The chain couples TRBV30 to TRBJ2-3; no reliable D call. This CDR3 spans 15 amino acids. Germline values: CDR1 GTSNPN, CDR2 SVGIG (reference sequence). V shed 2 bases and J shed 0 bases, with 12 bases lying between them. The CDR3 is CAWSQRARSTDTQYF. In DNA, the CDR3 is TGTGCCTGGAGTCAGCGCGCCCGTAGCACAGATACGCAGTATTTT.

This chain connects TRBV9 to TRBJ2-1; TRBD2 aligns across 7 bases. The CDR3 sequence is 17 residues long. Germline V CDR1 and CDR2: SGDLS, YYNGEE. Unmatched junction bases numbered 9, after V lost 3 bases and J lost 0 bases. CDR3 region: CASSGPLSGASYNEQFF. CDR3 sequence (DNA): TGTGCCAGCAGCGGTCCCCTCAGCGGGGCCTCCTACAATGAGCAGTTCTTC.

This clone was observed a few times. The V call is TRBV5-6, the J call TRBJ2-7; 7 bases are a match to TRBD2. V trimming: 5 bases; J trimming: 3 bases; junction bases outside the gene matches: 8. The CDR3 is 14 residues long. From germline, CDR1 is SGHDT and CDR2 YYEEEE. CDR3 nucleotides: TGTGCCAGCAGTGGCGCCCCGGGAGGCTACGAGCAGTACTTC. This translates into CASSGAPGGYEQYF. The complete variable domain, with remaining parts taken from reference TRBV5-6 and TRBJ2-7, reads DAGVTQSPTHLIKTRGQQVTLRCSPKSGHDTVSWYQQALGQGPQFIFQYYEEEERQRGNFPDRFSGHQFPNYSSELNVNALLLGDSALYLCASSGAPGGYEQYFGPGTRLTVT.

The chain's CDR3 is CASRLQGPTSFYGYTF. CDR3 nucleotide sequence: TGTGCCAGTAGACTACAGGGTCCCACCTCCTTTTATGGCTACACCTTC. The rearrangement uses TRBV19 and TRBJ1-2; TRBD1 might be the D (6 bases). CDR3 length: 16 residues. V dropped 6 bases and J dropped 5 bases, with 22 bases sitting between them. The germline CDR1 and CDR2 sequences are LNHDA and SQIVND (reference sequence).

This chain uses TRBV4-1 with TRBJ2-5, with 7 positions matching TRBD2. With 0 bases clipped from V and 2 bases from J, the junction kept 9 bases outside the gene matches. This CDR3 region has 17 residues. Germline V gene sequence: CDR1 MGHRA, CDR2 YSYEKL. The CDR3 DNA reads TGCGCCAGCAGCCAAGATATGCCAGCGGGGCGACAAGAGACCCAGTACTTC. Its protein product is CASSQDMPAGRQETQYF.

The table lists this clone with a few counts. The gene calls are TRBV6-1 and TRBJ2-1; no clear D. V was clipped by 3 bases and J by 7 bases, with 16 bases between them. Germline V CDR1 and CDR2: MNHNS, SASEGT. The CDR3 spans 15 residues. CDR3 nucleotide sequence: TGTGCCAGCAGTGATGTCACTTTACCCAAGAATGAGCAGTTCTTC. Its translation is CASSDVTLPKNEQFF.

V and J are TRBV9 and TRBJ2-1; a possible D gene is TRBD2 (6 bases). Looked up from germline, CDR1 is SGDLS and CDR2 is YYNGEE. The CDR3 has 15 amino acids. Trimming took 4 bases from V and 3 from J, leaving 14 bases between them. DNA for the CDR3: TGTGCCAGCAGCTTAGGGACTTCTGTCTACAATGAGCAGTTCTTC. Translated: CASSLGTSVYNEQFF.

The genes are TRBV5-4 and TRBJ2-5, with 7 bases lining up with TRBD1. The J call could be wrong; TRBJ2-7 is a better fit for the DNA end. This CDR3 has 15 amino acids. The germline CDR1 and CDR2 sequences are SGHNT and YYREEE (reference sequence). Written as DNA, the CDR3 is TGTGCCAGCAGCCGTTTACAGGGGAATAAGGGCGAGCAGTACTTC. It yields the protein CASSRLQGNKGEQYF.

The chain recombines TRBV29-1 with TRBJ2-5, with TRBD1 as a possible D gene (6 bases). V was shortened by 5 bases and J by 5 bases, with 12 bases between the two germline ends. There are 12 residues in the CDR3. Germline lookup yields CDR1 SQVTM and CDR2 ANQGSEA. CDR3 coding DNA: TGCAGCGTTCGGACCAGGGGTGAGACCCAGTACTTC. Protein: CSVRTRGETQYF.

The V and J genes are TRBV19 and TRBJ2-4, with TRBD1 matching over 9 bases. Per germline, CDR1 LNHDA and CDR2 SQIVND (reference sequence). V shed 0 bases and J 12 bases; nucleotides not matched to a gene: 6. The CDR3 extends over 14 amino acids. The chain's CDR3 is CASSIERTGVGQYF. For the CDR3, the DNA is TGTGCCAGTAGTATAGAGAGGACAGGGGTAGGTCAGTACTTC.

The chain uses TRBV7-2 and TRBJ2-1; 11 nucleotides match TRBD2. The V gene end was trimmed by 1 base and the J gene end by 10 bases; junction bases not matched to a gene: 9. This CDR3 contains 16 residues. CDR1 and CDR2 (germline): SGHTA, FQGNSA. The CDR3 loop is CASSLVAGGPGREQFF. CDR3 coding DNA: TGTGCCAGCAGCTTAGTAGCGGGAGGGCCAGGGCGGGAGCAGTTCTTC. The variable domain in full, with the rest retrieved from reference TRBV7-2 and TRBJ2-1, is GAGVSQSPSNKVTEKGKDVELRCDPISGHTALYWYRQSLGQGLEFLIYFQGNSAPDKSGLPSDRFSAERTGGSVSTLTIQRTQQEDSAVYLCASSLVAGGPGREQFFGPGTRLTVL.

The chain couples TRBV5-6 to TRBJ1-1; 7 bases align to TRBD1. CDR1 SGHDT and CDR2 YYEEEE come from the germline V gene. V shed 2 bases, J shed 10 bases, and the junction held 14 bases outside the gene matches. The CDR3 contains 15 residues. The CDR3 sequence is CASSLGDSRGVRAFF. CDR3 nucleotide sequence: TGTGCCAGCAGCTTAGGGGACAGCCGAGGTGTTCGAGCTTTCTTT.

The chain employs TRBV7-9 and TRBJ1-1, with D hard to call. Between the trimmed V and J ends, which lost 1 base and 6 bases, there was a span of 9 bases. From germline, CDR1 is SEHNR and CDR2 FQNEAQ (reference sequence). The CDR3 has 13 residues. The CDR3 loop is CASSLEEGSEAFF. The CDR3, as DNA: TGTGCCAGCAGCTTAGAAGAGGGATCTGAAGCTTTCTTT. Based on the CDR3 plus reference TRBV7-9 and TRBJ1-1, the full variable domain is DTGVSQNPRHKITKRGQNVTFRCDPISEHNRLYWYRQTLGQGPEFLTYFQNEAQLEKSRLLSDRFSAERPKGSFSTLEIQRTEQGDSAMYLCASSLEEGSEAFFGQGTRLTVV.

This clone was recorded a few times. The same CDR3 can be traced to other DNA sequences in this sample. The chain couples TRBV19 to TRBJ2-2, with D unclear. Trimming took off 3 bases at V and 5 bases at J, with 7 bases between the two ends. This CDR3 spans 13 amino acids. Looked up from germline, CDR1 is LNHDA and CDR2 is SQIVND (reference sequence). In DNA, the CDR3 is TGTGCCAGTAGTATTCAGGAAACCGGGGAGCTGTTTTTT. This encodes CASSIQETGELFF.

The genes are TRBV13 and TRBJ2-1; 9 positions match TRBD2. Trimming removed 1 base from V and 4 bases from J; junction bases left unmatched: 5. Germline lookup yields CDR1 PRHDT and CDR2 FYEKMQ (reference sequence). This CDR3 contains 16 residues. The DNA for the CDR3 is TGTGCCAGCAGCTTAGAGCGTCTAGCGGGGTACAATGAGCAGTTCTTC. It is translated as CASSLERLAGYNEQFF. The full variable domain, completed using reference TRBV13 and TRBJ2-1, is AAGVIQSPRHLIKEKRETATLKCYPIPRHDTVYWYQQGPGQDPQFLISFYEKMQSDKGSIPDRFSAQQFSDYHSELNMSSLELGDSALYFCASSLERLAGYNEQFFGPGTRLTVL.

The V and J genes are TRBV6-5 and TRBJ1-2, with TRBD1 as a possible D gene (5 bases). Trimming took off 6 bases at V and 2 bases at J, with 13 bases between the two ends. The V gene's germline CDR1 is MNHEY and CDR2 SVGAGI. The CDR3 is made up of 14 amino acids. The CDR3 here is CASRQPRQNYGYTF. The CDR3 DNA is TGTGCCAGCAGACAACCCAGACAGAACTATGGCTACACCTTC.

With regard to this clone: Other DNA sequences of this sample code for an identical CDR3. This sequence joins TRBV6-4 and TRBJ2-3, with D perhaps matching TRBD1 (7 bases). CDR3 length: 15 residues. Germline CDR1 reads MRHNA; CDR2 reads SNTAGT. Trimming left V 1 base short and J 3 bases short, with 11 bases between. The CDR3 DNA reads as TGTGCCAGCAGTGACTTGGCAGGGGGGACAGATACGCAGTATTTT. Its translation is CASSDLAGGTDTQYF.

This clone has just one count. The chain combines TRBV18 with TRBJ2-1; D is possibly TRBD1 (6 bases). From germline, CDR1 is KGHSH and CDR2 LQKENI. The V and J ends lost 4 bases and 6 bases respectively, with 16 bases between them. CDR3 length equals 15 residues. The CDR3 DNA follows: TGTGCCAGCTCACGGGGGCAGGCGAGCCCCAATGAGCAGTTCTTC. It yields the protein CASSRGQASPNEQFF.

The chain carries TRBV27 and TRBJ2-7, with 9 bases identical to TRBD1. Germline CDR1 and CDR2: MNHEY and SMNVEV (reference sequence). With 5 bases clipped from V and 5 bases from J, the junction kept 7 bases outside the gene matches. The CDR3 contains 14 residues. CDR3 loop: CASSETGGRHEQYF. Written as DNA, the CDR3 is TGTGCCAGCAGTGAGACAGGGGGGCGCCACGAGCAGTACTTC.

The genes are TRBV10-3 and TRBJ2-1; 10 nucleotides agree with TRBD2. CDR3 size: 14 residues. The trim removed 9 bases at V and 5 bases at J, leaving 7 bases unmatched. Germline V gene sequence: CDR1 ENHRY, CDR2 SYGVKD. The CDR3 DNA follows: TGTGCCATTCAAACTAGCGGGGCCCACAATGAGCAGTTCTTC. It yields the protein CAIQTSGAHNEQFF.

The V gene is TRBV14, the J gene TRBJ1-2; 7 bases line up with TRBD1. The V and J ends lost 1 base and 5 bases, in that order; junction bases with no gene match: 10. The CDR3 runs 16 residues. Germline CDR1 SGHDN, CDR2 FVKESK. DNA for the CDR3: TGTGCCAGCAGCCAAGTACGGGCCAGGGGGGATTATGGCTACACCTTC. Protein sequence: CASSQVRARGDYGYTF.

The chain uses TRBV6-4 and TRBJ2-2; 13 positions agree with TRBD2. CDR3 length: 17 amino acids. The trim removed 3 bases at V and 8 bases at J, leaving 9 bases unmatched. Germline V gives CDR1 MRHNA, CDR2 SNTAGT. The CDR3 loop is CASSEYTGTSGTGELFF. CDR3 sequence (DNA): TGTGCCAGCAGTGAATACACCGGGACTAGCGGGACAGGGGAGCTGTTTTTT.

The chain employs TRBV6-5 and TRBJ1-2, with D possibly matching TRBD1 (5 bases). CDR3 size: 14 residues. V lost 6 bases and J 4 bases, leaving 15 bases between the germline ends. Germline loops: CDR1 MNHEY, CDR2 SVGAGI. The chain's CDR3 is CASRPPGGGYGYTF. The CDR3, as DNA: TGTGCCAGCAGGCCCCCCGGGGGGGGCTATGGCTACACCTTC.

This rearrangement joins TRBV6-1 to TRBJ2-5; the match to TRBD2 covers 15 bases. The J segment lost 5 bases and the V segment lost 4 bases, leaving 5 bases of the junction unmatched. The CDR3 consists of 16 residues. Germline values: CDR1 MNHNS, CDR2 SASEGT. CDR3 nucleotides: TGTGCCAGCAGTGCCGGACTAGCGGGAGGGCAGGAGACCCAGTACTTC. Encoded protein: CASSAGLAGGQETQYF.